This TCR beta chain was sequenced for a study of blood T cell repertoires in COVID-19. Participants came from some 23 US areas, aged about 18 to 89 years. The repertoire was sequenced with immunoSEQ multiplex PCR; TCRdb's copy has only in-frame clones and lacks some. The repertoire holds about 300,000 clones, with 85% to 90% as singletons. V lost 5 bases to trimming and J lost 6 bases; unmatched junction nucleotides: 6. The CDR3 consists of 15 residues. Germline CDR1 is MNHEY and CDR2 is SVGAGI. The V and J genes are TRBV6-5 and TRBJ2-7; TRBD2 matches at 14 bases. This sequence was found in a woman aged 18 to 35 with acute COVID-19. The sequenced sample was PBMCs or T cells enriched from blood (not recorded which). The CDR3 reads CASSRLGTSGSEQYF. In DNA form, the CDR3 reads TGTGCCAGCAGTCGTCTTGGGACTAGCGGGAGCGAGCAGTACTTC.